This T cell receptor (beta chain) was observed in a study of post-analysis software for immune sequencing data. Regarding the study as a whole: Under F measure analysis, samples from one preparation batch co-clustered strongly. The five TRBV segments detected at higher frequency in patients than in controls included TRBV5-6, TRBV5-1 and TRBV20-1.

A note on this clonotype: Its specificity is unknown.

Per the germline V gene, CDR1 is SGHTA and CDR2 is FQGNSA. This CDR3 has 19 amino acids. The ends were cut back, 6 bases at V and 6 bases at J, with 29 bases in the middle. Carried by the TCR beta cDNA libraries were unique molecular identifiers. MiXCR was run by TCRdb on the PCR reads, yielding one entry per CDR3 protein. The data contain some 690,000 distinct CDR3 sequences, approximately 59% of them seen just once; the ten biggest clones take up approximately 11%. The sequenced material came from blood. V and J are TRBV7-2 and TRBJ1-4; TRBD1 is a possible D gene (5 bases). This TCR was recovered from a girl between 2 and 10 years old with multiple sclerosis. The CDR3 coding sequence is TGTGCCAGCAGACTAGGCATCACTCCGGGACGGAACTATGATGAAAAACTGTTTTTT. Its translation is CASRLGITPGRNYDEKLFF.